This T cell receptor (beta chain) was retrieved from a study of glioma-infiltrating T cells (TCRdb year 2016). For context, the study as a whole: The low-grade gliomas were WHO grade II oligodendrogliomas or astrocytomas, while the glioblastomas were WHO grade IV tumors sampled at initial diagnosis rather than at recurrent diagnosis. Before surgery, glioma patients were given dexamethasone for six or fewer days. Blood libraries targeted about 4- to 10-fold sequencing coverage of some 1 million peripheral T cells. The paired cohort was made up of three low-grade glioma patients, several primary glioblastoma patients and three non-glioma patients who contributed non-neoplastic brain tissue. To gauge divergence between tissue and blood T-cell populations, every tissue-infiltrating repertoire was compared against the peripheral blood repertoire from the same patient. The study sequenced TCR alpha- and beta-chain repertoires from glioma tissue, from non-neoplastic brain tissue and from matched peripheral blood mononuclear cells. Results the study describes overall, beyond this receptor: Only a very small number of CDR3 sequences turned up in both tissue and blood, a result put down to high CDR3 diversity combined with limited sampling. Group comparisons were based on small numbers of patients: three non-neoplastic, three low-grade glioma and about eight glioblastoma patients. Patients with low tissue-blood divergence were marked by a signature set of shared blood CDR3 motifs, and this signature set was depleted in highly divergent patients. VJ-independent divergence between tissue and blood was found to be below expectation in non-neoplastic patients but above expectation in all gliomas, particularly low-grade gliomas.

This clonotype was picked up a small number of times. Its antigen is unknown. Sequence at one end of the junction differs from germline and may be a read error. TCR alpha and beta CDR3 regions were amplified with the iRepertoire nested amplicon-rescue multiplex PCR (arm-PCR) platform from RNA. The input for one-step reverse transcription and amplification was roughly 90-450 ng of tissue mRNA or PBMC total RNA. Following bead purification, Illumina adapters were added by a secondary multiplex PCR, and libraries between 200 and 400 bp were gel-purified. Demultiplexing relied on internal 6-nucleotide barcodes carried by the libraries. Libraries were sequenced on an Illumina MiSeq with 2x220 or 2x250 nucleotide paired-end reads. The paper's processing steps were these. Paired reads were merged using FLASH 1.2.11 and were aligned to the GRCh37 human genome using BWA-MEM, after which TRA and TRB reads were extracted. For V and J assignment, an IMGT-derived reference of cassette sequences and CDR3 motifs that included pseudogenes was used. Reads were translated in three frames, and productive CDR3s were defined by a C…FGXG motif without stop codons. Unique combinations of V-J cassette pair and CDR3 amino acid sequence were defined as clonotypes. Reads were filtered by Hamming distance, thresholded by each sample's sequence error rate in mapped regions. TCRdb redid the processing of the public reads, applying fastp at Q25 and MiXCR, and retained in-frame beta chains. Under each unique CDR3 protein, matching rows form one entry showing the most common genes and DNA. These V and J calls rely on TCRdb rather than the paper's analysis. The sample profile shows approximately 400,000 distinct CDR3 sequences; 35% to 45% of them were found once. The top ten clones comprise around 11% of the sample.

CDR1 and CDR2 were assigned from the germline V gene as WSHSY and SAAADI. The CDR3 has 12 amino acids, counting the end cysteine and phenylalanine. CDR3 DNA is the only sequence kept; it has 36 bases, read in frame from the first base. Immediately after resection, surgical brain or tumor specimens were cryofrozen in liquid nitrogen, with peripheral blood cells collected concurrently. The sample was glioma tissue, nonneoplastic brain tissue, or PBMCs (not recorded which). The rearranged segments are TRBV10-2 and TRBJ2-7; TRBD1 fits 9 bases in the junction. The clonotype originates from a human donor with low-grade glioma or glioblastoma, undergoing nonglioma brain surgery, or in good health (not recorded which). The CDR3 corresponds to CAAQGAGYEQYF. The DNA is as follows: TGTGCCGCACAGGGGGCGGGCTACGAGCAGTACTTC.